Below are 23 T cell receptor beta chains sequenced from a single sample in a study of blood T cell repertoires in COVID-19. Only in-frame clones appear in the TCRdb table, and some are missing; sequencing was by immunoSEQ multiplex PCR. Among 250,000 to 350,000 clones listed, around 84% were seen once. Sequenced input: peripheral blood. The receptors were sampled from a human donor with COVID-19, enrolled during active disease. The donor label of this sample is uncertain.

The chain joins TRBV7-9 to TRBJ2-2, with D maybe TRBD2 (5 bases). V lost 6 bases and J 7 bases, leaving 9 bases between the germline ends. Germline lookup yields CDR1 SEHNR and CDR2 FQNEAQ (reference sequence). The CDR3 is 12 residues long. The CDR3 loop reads CASSRTDGELFF. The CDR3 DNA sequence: TGTGCCAGCAGTCGGACTGACGGGGAGCTGTTTTTT.

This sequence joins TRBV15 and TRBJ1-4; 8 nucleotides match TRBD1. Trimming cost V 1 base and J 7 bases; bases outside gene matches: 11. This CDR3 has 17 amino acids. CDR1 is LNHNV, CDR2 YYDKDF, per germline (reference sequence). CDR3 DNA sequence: TGTGCCACCAGCAGAGGTCGGGCAGACAGGGGAAGTGAAAAACTGTTTTTT. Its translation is CATSRGRADRGSEKLFF. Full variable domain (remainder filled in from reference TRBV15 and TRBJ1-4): DAMVIQNPRYQVTQFGKPVTLSCSQTLNHNVMYWYQQKSSQAPKLLFHYYDKDFNNEADTPDNFQSRRPNTSFCFLDIRSPGLGDTAMYLCATSRGRADRGSEKLFFGSGTQLSVL.

As DNA, the CDR3 is TGTGCCAGCAGCGCAATGACAGGGGTAGAAGAAGCTTTCTTT. Translating gives CASSAMTGVEEAFF. V and J are TRBV5-5 and TRBJ1-1; 8 bases map to TRBD1. Germline assignment: CDR1 SGHKS and CDR2 YYEKEE (reference sequence). The length of the CDR3 is 14 residues. Trimming took 4 bases from V and 8 from J; bases not matched to a gene: 10. Full variable domain (outside the CDR3, taken from reference TRBV5-5 and TRBJ1-1): DAGVTQSPTHLIKTRGQQVTLRCSPISGHKSVSWYQQVLGQGPQFIFQYYEKEERGRGNFPDRFSARQFPNYSSELNVNALLLGDSALYLCASSAMTGVEEAFFGQGTRLTVV.

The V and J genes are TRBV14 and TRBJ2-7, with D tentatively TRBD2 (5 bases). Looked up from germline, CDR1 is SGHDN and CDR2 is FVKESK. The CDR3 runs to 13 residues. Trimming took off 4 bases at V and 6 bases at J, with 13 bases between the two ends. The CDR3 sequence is CASSPLLASEQYF. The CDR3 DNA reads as TGTGCCAGCAGCCCCCTTCTAGCTTCCGAGCAGTACTTC.

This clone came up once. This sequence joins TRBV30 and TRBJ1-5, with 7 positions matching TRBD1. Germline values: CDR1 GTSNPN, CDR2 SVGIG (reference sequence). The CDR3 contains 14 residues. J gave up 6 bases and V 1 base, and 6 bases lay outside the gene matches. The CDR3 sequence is CAWSEGASFQPQHF. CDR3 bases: TGTGCCTGGAGTGAGGGGGCTAGTTTTCAGCCCCAGCATTTT.

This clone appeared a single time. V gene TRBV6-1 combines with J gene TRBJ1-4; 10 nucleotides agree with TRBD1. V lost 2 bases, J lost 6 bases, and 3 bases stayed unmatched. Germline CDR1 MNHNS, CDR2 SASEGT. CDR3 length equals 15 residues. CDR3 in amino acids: CASSEPGTGDEKLFF. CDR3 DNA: TGTGCCAGCAGTGAACCCGGGACAGGGGATGAAAAACTGTTTTTT.

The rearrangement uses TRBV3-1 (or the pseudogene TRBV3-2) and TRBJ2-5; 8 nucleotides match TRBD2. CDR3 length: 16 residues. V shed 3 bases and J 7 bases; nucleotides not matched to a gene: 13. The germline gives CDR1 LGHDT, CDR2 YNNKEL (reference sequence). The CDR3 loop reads CASSHNSGTRGGTQYF. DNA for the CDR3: TGTGCCAGCAGCCATAATAGCGGGACCCGGGGGGGGACCCAGTACTTC.

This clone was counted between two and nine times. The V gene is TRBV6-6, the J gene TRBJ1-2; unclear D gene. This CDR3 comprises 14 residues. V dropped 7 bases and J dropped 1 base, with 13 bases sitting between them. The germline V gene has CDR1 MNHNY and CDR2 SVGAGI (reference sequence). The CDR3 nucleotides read TGTGCCAGCACTCAATCCCAGGTTAACTATGGCTACACCTTC. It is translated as CASTQSQVNYGYTF.

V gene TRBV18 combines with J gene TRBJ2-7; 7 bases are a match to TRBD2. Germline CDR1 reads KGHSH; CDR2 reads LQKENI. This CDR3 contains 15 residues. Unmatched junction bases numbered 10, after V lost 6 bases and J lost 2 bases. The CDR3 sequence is CASSREDGTTYEQYF. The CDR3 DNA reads TGTGCCAGCTCCCGTGAGGACGGGACTACCTACGAGCAGTACTTC.

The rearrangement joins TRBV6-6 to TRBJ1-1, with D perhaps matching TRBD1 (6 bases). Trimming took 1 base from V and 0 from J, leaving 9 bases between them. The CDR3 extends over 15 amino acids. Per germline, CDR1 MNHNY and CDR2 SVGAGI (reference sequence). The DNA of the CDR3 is TGTGCCAGCAGTTACTGGGGGCGGATGAACACTGAAGCTTTCTTT. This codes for CASSYWGRMNTEAFF.

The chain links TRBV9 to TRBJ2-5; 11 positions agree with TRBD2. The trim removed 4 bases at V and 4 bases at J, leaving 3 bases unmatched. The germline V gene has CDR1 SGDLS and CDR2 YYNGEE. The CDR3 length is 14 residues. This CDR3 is CASSYLAGGETQYF. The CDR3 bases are TGTGCCAGCAGCTACCTAGCGGGAGGAGAGACCCAGTACTTC. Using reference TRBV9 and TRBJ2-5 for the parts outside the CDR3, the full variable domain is DSGVTQTPKHLITATGQRVTLRCSPRSGDLSVYWYQQSLDQGLQFLIQYYNGEERAKGNILERFSAQQFPDLHSELNLSSLELGDSALYFCASSYLAGGETQYFGPGTRLLVL.

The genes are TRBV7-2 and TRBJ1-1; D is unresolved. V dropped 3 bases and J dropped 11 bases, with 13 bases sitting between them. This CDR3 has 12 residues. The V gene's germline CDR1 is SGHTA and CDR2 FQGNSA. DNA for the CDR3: TGTGCCAGCAGCTTGAGACGTCTGAGGGCTTTCTTT. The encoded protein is CASSLRRLRAFF.

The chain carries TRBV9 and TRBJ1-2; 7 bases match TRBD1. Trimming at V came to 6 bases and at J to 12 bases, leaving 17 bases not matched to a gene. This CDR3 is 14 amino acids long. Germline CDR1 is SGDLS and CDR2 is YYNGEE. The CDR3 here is CASTLTPGQVIHTF. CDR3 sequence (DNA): TGTGCCAGCACCTTAACTCCAGGACAGGTCATTCACACCTTC.

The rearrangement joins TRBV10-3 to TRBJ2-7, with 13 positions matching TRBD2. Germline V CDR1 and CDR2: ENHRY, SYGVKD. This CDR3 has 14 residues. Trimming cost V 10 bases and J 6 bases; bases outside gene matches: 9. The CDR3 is CATWTSGSPGEQYF. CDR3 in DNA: TGTGCCACCTGGACTAGCGGGAGTCCTGGCGAGCAGTACTTC.

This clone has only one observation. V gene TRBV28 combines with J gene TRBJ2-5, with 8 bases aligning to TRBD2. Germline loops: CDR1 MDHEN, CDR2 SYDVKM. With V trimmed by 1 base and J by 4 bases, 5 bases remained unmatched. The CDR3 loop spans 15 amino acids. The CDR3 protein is CASSLYRLAGETQYF. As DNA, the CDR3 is TGTGCCAGCAGTTTATATAGGCTAGCGGGAGAGACCCAGTACTTC.

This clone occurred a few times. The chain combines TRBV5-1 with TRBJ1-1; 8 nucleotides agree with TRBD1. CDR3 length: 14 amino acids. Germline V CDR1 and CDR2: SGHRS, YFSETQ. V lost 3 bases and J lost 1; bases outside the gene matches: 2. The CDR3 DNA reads TGCGCCAGCAGCTCGGGACAGGAGAACACTGAAGCTTTCTTT. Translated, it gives CASSSGQENTEAFF.

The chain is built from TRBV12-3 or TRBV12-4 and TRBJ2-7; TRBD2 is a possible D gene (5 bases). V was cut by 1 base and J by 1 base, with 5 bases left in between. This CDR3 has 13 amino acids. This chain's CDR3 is CASSLGESYEQYF. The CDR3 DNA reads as TGTGCCAGCAGTTTAGGGGAGTCCTACGAGCAGTACTTC.

The CDR3 region has the DNA TGTGCCAGCTCACCCCAGGGGGCCCGGGACACTGAAGCTTTCTTT. Protein sequence: CASSPQGARDTEAFF. The chain uses TRBV18 and TRBJ1-1, with 8 bases identical to TRBD1. Trimming cost V 3 bases and J 3 bases; bases outside gene matches: 6. Per the germline V gene, CDR1 is KGHSH and CDR2 is LQKENI. The CDR3 length is 15 residues.

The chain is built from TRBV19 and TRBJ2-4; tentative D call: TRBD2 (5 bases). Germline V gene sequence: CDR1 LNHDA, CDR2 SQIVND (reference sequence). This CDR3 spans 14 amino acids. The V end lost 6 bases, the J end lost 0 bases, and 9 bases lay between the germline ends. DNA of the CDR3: TGTGCCAGTAGGAACGGACTAGCCAAAAACATTCAGTACTTC. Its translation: CASRNGLAKNIQYF.

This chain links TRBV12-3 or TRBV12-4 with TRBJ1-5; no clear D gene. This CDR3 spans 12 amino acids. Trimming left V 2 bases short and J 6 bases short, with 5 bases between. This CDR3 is CASSLLGQPQHF. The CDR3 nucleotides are TGTGCCAGCAGTTTACTCGGTCAGCCCCAGCATTTT.

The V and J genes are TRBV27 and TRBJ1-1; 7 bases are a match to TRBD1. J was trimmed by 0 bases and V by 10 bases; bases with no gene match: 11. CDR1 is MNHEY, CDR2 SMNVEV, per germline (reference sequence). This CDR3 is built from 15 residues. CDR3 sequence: CATQSPRGVNTEAFF. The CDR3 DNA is TGTGCCACCCAAAGTCCCAGGGGGGTGAACACTGAAGCTTTCTTT.

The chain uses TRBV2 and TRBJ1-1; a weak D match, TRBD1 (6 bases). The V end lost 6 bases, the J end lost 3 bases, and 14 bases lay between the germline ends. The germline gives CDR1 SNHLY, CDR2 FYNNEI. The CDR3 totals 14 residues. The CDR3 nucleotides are TGTGCCAGCAGACAGGGATGGATAGACACTGAAGCTTTCTTT. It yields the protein CASRQGWIDTEAFF.

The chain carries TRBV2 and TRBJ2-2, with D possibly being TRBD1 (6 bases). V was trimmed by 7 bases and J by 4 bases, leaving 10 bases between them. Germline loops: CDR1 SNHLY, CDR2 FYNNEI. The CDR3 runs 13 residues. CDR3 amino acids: CASNRESTGELFF. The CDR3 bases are TGTGCCAGCAACAGGGAAAGCACCGGGGAGCTGTTTTTT.